A single sample is the source of the 23 T cell receptor beta chains below, sequenced in a study of blood T cell repertoires in COVID-19. The protocol was immunoSEQ multiplex PCR, while the TCRdb copy is restricted to in-frame clones and leaves out a portion. The sample includes under 130,000 clones, 84% of them seen just once. The sample consisted of peripheral blood. The receptors come from a human donor in a cohort sampled during active COVID-19.

This clone was seen a few times. The V call is TRBV2, the J call TRBJ2-1; a possible D gene is TRBD2 (5 bases). The CDR3 contains 14 residues. The germline CDR1 and CDR2 sequences are SNHLY and FYNNEI. Trimming cost V 2 bases and J 7 bases, with 12 bases left between them. Written as DNA, the CDR3 is TGTGCCAGCAGTGAAACTAGGTTGGGGAATGAGCAGTTCTTC. Translation gives CASSETRLGNEQFF.

The chain links TRBV27 to TRBJ1-2; possible D gene TRBD1, 5 bases. Germline-derived CDR1 and CDR2 are MNHEY and SMNVEV (reference sequence). V was cut by 2 bases and J by 6 bases, with 10 bases left in between. The CDR3 length is 13 residues. CDR3 nucleotide sequence: TGTGCCAGCAGTTTAAGGGGTTTGAATGGCTACACCTTC. Protein product: CASSLRGLNGYTF.

This clone came up a few times. The V and J genes are TRBV6-5 and TRBJ1-4; TRBD1 agrees at 7 bases. CDR3 length: 14 residues. Germline V gene data show CDR1 as MNHEY and CDR2 as SVGAGI. V lost 6 bases to trimming and J lost 7 bases; unmatched junction nucleotides: 8. CDR3 nucleotide sequence: TGTGCCAGCAGCGAGACAGGGTGGACTGAAAAACTGTTTTTT. It encodes CASSETGWTEKLFF.

This clone came up a few times. The chain has TRBV11-3 and TRBJ2-2; D might be TRBD1 (6 bases). The CDR3 covers 15 residues. Germline assignment: CDR1 SGHNT and CDR2 YENEEA. Trimming stripped 6 bases from V and 0 bases from J, with 11 bases between. CDR3 sequence: CASRPDSANTGELFF. In nucleotides, the CDR3 is TGTGCCAGCAGACCGGACAGCGCGAACACCGGGGAGCTGTTTTTT.

The chain links TRBV25-1 to TRBJ1-1, with TRBD1 as a possible D gene (5 bases). V lost 5 bases and J lost 1, with 8 bases in between. CDR3 length equals 13 residues. Germline V gene lookup returns CDR1 MGHDK and CDR2 SYGVNS. CDR3 region: CASSSRGNTEAFF. As DNA, the CDR3 is TGTGCCAGCAGTTCTAGGGGGAACACTGAAGCTTTCTTT.

V and J are TRBV7-9 and TRBJ2-2, with TRBD2 identical over 9 bases. Per the germline V gene, CDR1 is SEHNR and CDR2 is FQNEAQ (reference sequence). Trimming took 0 bases from V and 5 from J; bases not matched to a gene: 4. This CDR3 comprises 16 residues. The CDR3 is CASSLALSGGTGELFF. The CDR3 DNA follows: TGTGCCAGCAGCTTAGCGCTGAGCGGGGGGACCGGGGAGCTGTTTTTT.

The V gene is TRBV19, the J gene TRBJ1-3; D gene ambiguous. The CDR3 spans 15 residues. Germline-derived CDR1 and CDR2 are LNHDA and SQIVND (reference sequence). The V and J ends lost 4 bases and 0 bases respectively, with 10 bases between them. The CDR3: CASSSLLPSGNTIYF. CDR3 in DNA: TGTGCCAGTAGTAGTCTCCTCCCCTCTGGAAACACCATATATTTT.

This chain joins TRBV19 and TRBJ1-3; D perhaps matches TRBD1 (6 bases). The CDR3 length is 15 residues. Trimming removed 3 bases at V and 2 bases at J, with 11 bases between. Germline CDR1 reads LNHDA; CDR2 reads SQIVND (reference sequence). CDR3 coding DNA: TGTGCCAGTAGTATCAACAGGGCTGCTGGAAACACCATATATTTT. Its translation: CASSINRAAGNTIYF.

The V call is TRBV7-3, the J call TRBJ1-1, with D perhaps TRBD1 (5 bases). This CDR3 contains 17 residues. Trimming pared 2 bases from V and 2 bases from J, leaving 18 bases between. Germline assignment: CDR1 SGHTA and CDR2 FQGTGA. Here the CDR3 DNA reads TGTGCCAGCAGCTTACCTTCACTTCCAGGGCTCAACACTGAAGCTTTCTTT. Translation: CASSLPSLPGLNTEAFF. The complete variable domain, with remaining parts taken from reference TRBV7-3 and TRBJ1-1, reads GAGVSQTPSNKVTEKGKYVELRCDPISGHTALYWYRQSLGQGPEFLIYFQGTGAADDSGLPNDRFFAVRPEGSVSTLKIQRTERGDSAVYLCASSLPSLPGLNTEAFFGQGTRLTVV.

The chain is built from TRBV3-1 (or the pseudogene TRBV3-2) and TRBJ1-2; 7 bases are shared with TRBD1. This CDR3 has 15 amino acids. Germline V lookup: CDR1 LGHDT, CDR2 YNNKEL (reference sequence). V gave up 4 bases and J gave up 5 bases; unmatched junction bases: 10. Here the CDR3 reads CASSPRQGPIYGYTF. CDR3 DNA sequence: TGTGCCAGCAGCCCCAGACAGGGCCCTATATATGGCTACACCTTC.

V is TRBV27 and J is TRBJ1-2; D perhaps matches TRBD1 (5 bases). Germline V gene sequence: CDR1 MNHEY, CDR2 SMNVEV (reference sequence). The CDR3 is made up of 13 amino acids. The V and J ends lost 6 bases and 3 bases respectively, with 11 bases between them. The CDR3 nucleotides read TGTGCCAGCAGCGCCGACAGTGACTATGGCTACACCTTC. Protein sequence: CASSADSDYGYTF.

The V call is TRBV5-1, the J call TRBJ2-2; the D gene is possibly TRBD2 (7 bases). The V gene's germline CDR1 is SGHRS and CDR2 YFSETQ. Deletions cut 0 bases from V and 9 bases from J, with 24 bases between. The CDR3 has 18 amino acids. CDR3 bases: TGCGCCAGCAGCTTGGCCCCTCGAGGGGGGGAAATGATTTGGGAGCTGTTTTTT. Translating gives CASSLAPRGGEMIWELFF.

The V call is TRBV5-4, the J call TRBJ2-1, with 8 bases aligning to TRBD2. The CDR3 contains 15 residues. The ends lost 4 bases at V and 6 bases at J; junction bases unmatched: 9. Per the germline V gene, CDR1 is SGHNT and CDR2 is YYREEE (reference sequence). The CDR3 reads CASSVGGGPANEQFF. The DNA of the CDR3 is TGTGCCAGCAGCGTCGGGGGGGGTCCCGCCAATGAGCAGTTCTTC.

Turning to this clone: The junction shows a germline mismatch at one end, possibly a read error. The V gene is TRBV5-1, the J gene TRBJ2-7; 8 nucleotides line up with TRBD2. The germline CDR1 and CDR2 sequences are SGHRS and YFSETQ. The CDR3 is 16 residues long. The CDR3: CVSSTSRGGSAYEQYF. In DNA form, the CDR3 reads TGCGTCAGCAGCACCTCCCGGGGGGGATCGGCCTACGAGCAGTACTTC.

This chain joins TRBV6-6 and TRBJ1-1; D possibly corresponds to TRBD1 (6 bases). V shed 6 bases and J shed 5 bases, with 22 bases lying between them. CDR1 is MNHNY and CDR2 is SVGAGI in the germline V gene (reference sequence). The CDR3 totals 16 residues. The CDR3 nucleotides are TGTGCCAGCAGCTTAGGGGGGGCCCTTAAGGGAACTGAAGCTTTCTTT. Amino acid sequence: CASSLGGALKGTEAFF.

This chain uses TRBV10-3 with TRBJ2-5; D gene ambiguous. The CDR3 has 12 residues. Germline CDR1 ENHRY, CDR2 SYGVKD. With 2 bases removed from V and 4 bases from J, the gap between germline ends came to 5 bases. CDR3 protein: CAISENRETQYF. For the CDR3, the DNA is TGTGCCATCAGTGAGAATCGAGAGACCCAGTACTTC.

V is TRBV7-3 and J is TRBJ2-2; D may be TRBD2 (5 bases). CDR1 and CDR2 (germline): SGHTA, FQGTGA. The V gene lost 3 bases and the J gene lost 6 bases, with 5 bases spanning the gap. The CDR3 consists of 12 residues. The CDR3 bases are TGTGCCAGCAGCTTCGGGGCCGGGGAGCTGTTTTTT. Its translation: CASSFGAGELFF.

The rearrangement uses TRBV11-3 and TRBJ2-7; a weak D match, TRBD1 (6 bases). CDR3 length: 15 residues. The V gene's germline CDR1 is SGHNT and CDR2 YENEEA. V was shortened by 5 bases and J by 2 bases, with 16 bases between the two germline ends. The CDR3 DNA follows: TGTGCCAGCAGCGAAGCCCCGGGACACCCCTACGAGCAGTACTTC. Translated, it gives CASSEAPGHPYEQYF.

This chain links TRBV6-5 with TRBJ2-6, with D possibly matching TRBD2 (5 bases). Trimming took 2 bases from V and 4 from J, leaving 9 bases between them. Germline-derived CDR1 and CDR2 are MNHEY and SVGAGI. The CDR3 runs 15 residues. The DNA for the CDR3 is TGTGCCAGCAGTTACACCACGGGAGGGGCCAACGTCCTGACTTTC. It is translated as CASSYTTGGANVLTF.

CDR3 sequence: CASSLGESSTDTQYF. For the CDR3, the DNA is TGTGCCAGCAGCTTGGGTGAGTCTAGCACAGATACGCAGTATTTT. The chain uses TRBV5-5 and TRBJ2-3; D uncertain. V was clipped by 0 bases and J by 0 bases, with 8 bases between them. Germline assignment: CDR1 SGHKS and CDR2 YYEKEE (reference sequence). The CDR3 extends over 15 amino acids.

Only one count was recorded for this clone. The chain joins TRBV29-1 to TRBJ1-2; possible D gene TRBD1, 5 bases. V was pared by 4 bases and J by 2 bases, with 17 bases between. Germline assignment: CDR1 SQVTM and CDR2 ANQGSEA. The CDR3 loop spans 15 amino acids. CDR3 in amino acids: CSVVGRDLKNYGYTF. In DNA, the CDR3 is TGCAGCGTTGTCGGCAGGGACTTAAAAAACTATGGCTACACCTTC.

J is TRBJ2-2 and V is TRBV19; D might be TRBD1 (5 bases). The CDR3 sequence is 15 residues long. Germline loops: CDR1 LNHDA, CDR2 SQIVND (reference sequence). V gave up 2 bases and J gave up 4 bases, with 11 bases separating them. CDR3 in DNA: TGTGCCAGTAGTATATCCCTAAGGGGCACCGGGGAGCTGTTTTTT. Translated: CASSISLRGTGELFF.

This clone was observed a single time. V gene TRBV25-1 combines with J gene TRBJ2-7; the D gene is possibly TRBD2 (6 bases). Germline V CDR1 and CDR2: MGHDK, SYGVNS. The CDR3 is 12 amino acids. V lost 7 bases to trimming and J lost 6 bases, with 13 bases between them. This CDR3 is CASNGGVGEQYF. As DNA, the CDR3 is TGTGCCAGCAATGGAGGGGTAGGCGAGCAGTACTTC.